This T cell receptor (beta chain) derives from a study of beta chain features in type 1 diabetes. The whole isolated RNA underwent reverse transcription, so sequencing captured expressed TCRB transcripts. Roughly 3.6 million reads on average were seen across naive, central memory and regulatory T cell samples. Generated by immunoSEQ multiplex PCR, the TCRdb table keeps only in-frame clones and is missing some. Among about 660,000 clones, more than 13% were seen once, and the ten largest hold 0.035% to 0.045%. Points from the study as a whole: Within each of all four CD4+ subsets, Type 1 diabetes patients had TCRB CDR3s that were moderately but significantly shorter. Sequencing from cDNA could over-represent high-TCR-expressing cells. The naive, central memory and Treg TCRB repertoires of patients appeared to be more similar to one another than those of healthy donors.

Germline CDR1 reads GTSNPN; CDR2 reads SVGIG (reference sequence). The length of the CDR3 is 11 residues. J gave up 10 bases and V 5 bases, and 8 bases lay outside the gene matches. This clone was picked up a small number of times. As yet, its antigen is unknown. Sequenced material: naive CD4+ T cells from blood. This clonotype was sampled from a man aged 18 to 29 with type 1 diabetes. The rearrangement uses TRBV30 and TRBJ2-7; 7 bases fit TRBD1. The CDR3 is CAWARGKSQYF. CDR3 DNA sequence: TGTGCCTGGGCCAGGGGGAAGAGTCAGTACTTC. The complete variable domain, with remaining parts taken from reference TRBV30 and TRBJ2-7, reads SQTIHQWPATLVQPVGSPLSLECTVEGTSNPNLYWYRQAAGRGLQLLFYSVGIGQISSEVPQNLSASRPQDRQFILSSKKLLLSDSGFYLCAWARGKSQYFGPGTRLTVT.